A single sample gave rise to the 23 T cell receptor beta chains below, sequenced in a study of cytomegalovirus exposure and HLA in healthy donors. Use of 60 Vbeta and 13 Jbeta primers characterized the PCR. TCRdb's copy holds only in-frame clones and misses some; the assay was immunoSEQ multiplex PCR. The table shows about 160,000 clones, with around 74% occurring only once. The sequenced sample consisted of PBMCs. The receptors here all came from a female donor in good health and CMV-seronegative.

This clone has more than one count but fewer than ten. The chain joins TRBV7-6 to TRBJ1-1; D is perhaps TRBD1 (6 bases). From germline, CDR1 is SGHVS and CDR2 FNYEAQ. The germline V and J ends were trimmed by 5 bases and 7 bases, with 8 bases remaining between them. The CDR3 loop spans 11 amino acids. The CDR3 DNA reads TGTGCCAGCAGCCAGGACAGTGAAGCTTTCTTT. Protein: CASSQDSEAFF.

This clone has only a few counts. The V call is TRBV6-5, the J call TRBJ1-1; TRBD1 matches at 7 bases. The CDR3 has 13 amino acids. J was trimmed by 1 base and V by 8 bases; bases with no gene match: 4. Per the germline V gene, CDR1 is MNHEY and CDR2 is SVGAGI. For the CDR3, the DNA is TGTGCCAGCCACAGGGGAACGAACACTGAAGCTTTCTTT. It translates to CASHRGTNTEAFF.

This clone was counted a single time. The chain carries TRBV19 and TRBJ2-5; the match to TRBD2 covers 11 bases. V lost 2 bases to trimming and J lost 2 bases; unmatched junction nucleotides: 1. CDR1 is LNHDA, CDR2 SQIVND, per germline (reference sequence). The CDR3 contains 15 residues. This CDR3 is CASSIRLAGQETQYF. Here the CDR3 DNA reads TGTGCCAGTAGTATACGACTAGCGGGGCAAGAGACCCAGTACTTC.

This chain joins TRBV6-1 and TRBJ2-1; D perhaps matches TRBD1 (7 bases). The CDR3 is 14 amino acids. V was trimmed by 7 bases and J by 10 bases, leaving 20 bases between them. Germline V gene sequence: CDR1 MNHNS, CDR2 SASEGT. CDR3 protein: CASTEGAGGGEQFF. CDR3 DNA sequence: TGTGCCAGCACCGAAGGGGCAGGGGGAGGCGAGCAGTTCTTC.

This clone was observed a few times. CDR3 nucleotides: TGTGCCAGCAGCCCGGCGGGACAGGGCTATGGCTACACCTTC. This codes for CASSPAGQGYGYTF. The gene calls are TRBV6-6 and TRBJ1-2; 9 nucleotides agree with TRBD1. The CDR3 loop spans 14 amino acids. Germline V gene data show CDR1 as MNHNY and CDR2 as SVGAGI (reference sequence). The V and J ends lost 6 bases and 4 bases, in that order; junction bases with no gene match: 6.

The gene calls are TRBV11-2 and TRBJ2-1, with 9 bases that match TRBD1. J was trimmed by 5 bases and V by 7 bases; bases with no gene match: 12. Germline CDR1 SGHAT, CDR2 FQNNGV. CDR3 length: 16 residues. This CDR3 is CASIEGRGQGDNEQFF. The CDR3 DNA reads as TGTGCCAGCATCGAAGGCCGGGGACAGGGTGACAATGAGCAGTTCTTC.

In the case of this clone: A much larger clonotype is one base distant, so this may be a read error. The identical CDR3 is also encoded by other nucleotide sequences in the sample. The chain combines TRBV4-1 with TRBJ2-1, with 14 bases lining up with TRBD2. This CDR3 is 16 amino acids long. Germline V lookup: CDR1 MGHRA, CDR2 YSYEKL. V shed 0 bases, J shed 8 bases, and the junction held 3 bases outside the gene matches. CDR3 sequence (DNA): TGCGCCAGCAGCCAAGATGGGACTAGCGGGGGTTATGAGCAGTTCTTC. It yields the protein CASSQDGTSGGYEQFF.

The gene calls are TRBV6-5 and TRBJ2-5; perhaps TRBD1 as D (6 bases). Germline assignment: CDR1 MNHEY and CDR2 SVGAGI. V dropped 6 bases and J dropped 7 bases, with 18 bases sitting between them. CDR3 size: 14 residues. The CDR3 reads CASRNYRVEGTQYF. The CDR3 region has the DNA TGTGCCAGCAGGAATTACAGGGTTGAGGGGACCCAGTACTTC.

This clone appeared a few times. The chain joins TRBV6-6 to TRBJ1-1; TRBD1 might be the D (6 bases). V lost 0 bases and J lost 7, with 6 bases in between. From germline, CDR1 is MNHNY and CDR2 SVGAGI (reference sequence). CDR3 length: 12 residues. The CDR3 is CASSYSTGEAFF. DNA of the CDR3: TGTGCCAGCAGTTACTCGACAGGTGAAGCTTTCTTT.

V gene TRBV1 combines with J gene TRBJ1-5; the table's D call, TRBD1, was not checked against the DNA. TRBV1 constitutes a pseudogene. This CDR3 comprises 16 residues. CDR3 nucleotide sequence: TGCACCAGCAGCCAAGGCCGGGACAGGGGCGTCCAGCCCCAGCATTTT. As protein: CTSSQGRDRGVQPQHF.

This chain joins TRBV2 and TRBJ1-3; no firm D call. V lost 1 base to trimming and J lost 0 bases, with 4 bases between them. Germline V gives CDR1 SNHLY, CDR2 FYNNEI. This CDR3 spans 14 amino acids. This chain's CDR3 is CASSEVFSGNTIYF. DNA of the CDR3: TGTGCCAGCAGTGAAGTCTTCTCTGGAAACACCATATATTTT.

Note on this clone: Compared with germline, one end of the junction differs, possibly owing to a read error. This chain links TRBV29-1 with TRBJ1-1; a weak D match, TRBD1 (5 bases). This CDR3 is 15 amino acids long. The germline V gene has CDR1 SQVTM and CDR2 ANQGSEA. The CDR3, as DNA: TGCAGCCCCTGGGGGGGAAGTGAAGAGAACACTGAAGCTCTCTTT. Translation: CSPWGGSEENTEALF. The full variable domain, rest sourced from reference TRBV29-1 and TRBJ1-1, is SAVISQKPSRDICQRGTSLTIQCQVDSQVTMMFWYRQQPGQSLTLIATANQGSEATYESGFVIDKFPISRPNLTFSTLTVSNMSPEDSSIYLCSPWGGSEENTEALFGQGTRLTVV.

The chain links TRBV5-1 to TRBJ1-3; maybe TRBD1 (5 bases). Germline-derived CDR1 and CDR2 are SGHRS and YFSETQ. The ends were cut back, 6 bases at V and 2 bases at J, with 12 bases in the middle. This CDR3 spans 14 amino acids. CDR3 loop: CASTLGGPGNTIYF. CDR3 DNA sequence: TGCGCCAGCACCCTGGGGGGACCTGGAAACACCATATATTTT.

The chain couples TRBV19 to TRBJ1-1, with 9 bases matching TRBD1. V lost 6 bases and J lost 1; bases outside the gene matches: 3. CDR3 length: 14 residues. From germline, CDR1 is LNHDA and CDR2 SQIVND (reference sequence). In DNA, the CDR3 is TGTGCCAGTAGCCAGACAGGGGGGAACACTGAAGCTTTCTTT. Translated, it gives CASSQTGGNTEAFF.

V gene TRBV7-8 combines with J gene TRBJ1-3, with TRBD1 identical over 12 bases. Trimming cost V 5 bases and J 6 bases; bases outside gene matches: 5. The CDR3 totals 15 residues. Germline values: CDR1 SGHVS, CDR2 FQNEAQ. CDR3 sequence: CASSQTGQGANTIYF. In DNA form, the CDR3 reads TGTGCCAGCAGCCAAACGGGACAGGGGGCAAACACCATATATTTT.

The chain combines TRBV2 with TRBJ1-1, with a tentative D call TRBD1 (6 bases). Trimming stripped 4 bases from V and 2 bases from J, with 14 bases between. The germline gives CDR1 SNHLY, CDR2 FYNNEI. The CDR3 totals 15 residues. The CDR3 loop reads CASSAQYRVNTEAFF. The DNA of the CDR3 is TGTGCCAGCAGTGCTCAGTACAGGGTCAACACTGAAGCTTTCTTT.

This clone was seen only a few times. This chain links TRBV5-4 with TRBJ2-7; 7 bases are a match to TRBD2. Germline CDR1 SGHNT, CDR2 YYREEE (reference sequence). There are 14 residues in the CDR3. The V gene end was trimmed by 0 bases and the J gene end by 3 bases; junction bases not matched to a gene: 3. The CDR3 DNA is TGTGCCAGCAGCTTGGATGGCGGGGGCTACGAGCAGTACTTC. It translates to CASSLDGGGYEQYF.

V gene TRBV7-4 combines with J gene TRBJ2-5, with unresolved D. The CDR3 totals 15 residues. CDR1 is SGHVT and CDR2 is SQSDAQ in the germline V gene. V lost 1 base, J lost 4 bases, and 13 bases lay in between. CDR3 loop: CASSLGAPWRETQYF. The CDR3 nucleotides are TGTGCCAGCAGCTTAGGGGCCCCATGGCGAGAGACCCAGTACTTC. Full variable domain (rest looked up from reference TRBV7-4 and TRBJ2-5): GAGVSQSPRYKVAKRGRDVALRCDSISGHVTLYWYRQTLGQGSEVLTYSQSDAQRDKSGRPSGRFSAERPERSVSTLKIQRTEQGDSAVYLCASSLGAPWRETQYFGPGTRLLVL.

This clone occurred a few times. V usage is TRBV11-2 and J usage is TRBJ2-4; 10 positions agree with TRBD1. CDR3 size: 16 residues. Germline V gives CDR1 SGHAT, CDR2 FQNNGV. The V gene end was trimmed by 5 bases and the J gene end by 4 bases; junction bases not matched to a gene: 8. CDR3: CASSHTPGQGKNIQYF. The CDR3 DNA follows: TGTGCCAGCAGCCATACCCCGGGACAGGGGAAAAACATTCAGTACTTC.

This clone appeared a few times. The chain joins TRBV7-9 to TRBJ1-3, with a possible D match to TRBD1 (5 bases). The germline V gene encodes CDR1 SEHNR and CDR2 FQNEAQ (reference sequence). The CDR3 consists of 15 residues. Between the trimmed V and J ends, which lost 1 base and 6 bases, there was a span of 13 bases. The CDR3 sequence: CASSLGGQGANTIYF. In nucleotides, the CDR3 is TGTGCCAGCAGCTTAGGTGGTCAGGGTGCAAACACCATATATTTT.

This chain uses TRBV6-5 with TRBJ1-2; a possible D gene is TRBD1 (6 bases). This CDR3 comprises 13 residues. Germline assignment: CDR1 MNHEY and CDR2 SVGAGI. Trimming shortened V by 7 bases and J by 4 bases, and 13 bases separated the two germline ends. The CDR3 DNA reads as TGTGCCAGCAAAAAGGGGGGGGGCTATGGCTACACCTTC. Translation: CASKKGGGYGYTF.

The chain has TRBV5-1 and TRBJ2-5; a weak D match, TRBD1 (6 bases). Germline CDR1 reads SGHRS; CDR2 reads YFSETQ. Deletions cut 7 bases from V and 2 bases from J, with 15 bases between. The CDR3 contains 14 residues. CDR3 in amino acids: CASSYDTGQETQYF. The DNA of the CDR3 is TGCGCCAGCTCATACGATACAGGGCAAGAGACCCAGTACTTC.

This rearrangement joins TRBV25-1 to TRBJ1-1; D gene unclear. CDR3 length equals 13 residues. V was pared by 2 bases and J by 5 bases, with 9 bases between. The germline gives CDR1 MGHDK, CDR2 SYGVNS. The CDR3 nucleotides read TGTGCCAGCAGTGAAATTGGCGGAACTGAAGCTTTCTTT. This sequence encodes CASSEIGGTEAFF.